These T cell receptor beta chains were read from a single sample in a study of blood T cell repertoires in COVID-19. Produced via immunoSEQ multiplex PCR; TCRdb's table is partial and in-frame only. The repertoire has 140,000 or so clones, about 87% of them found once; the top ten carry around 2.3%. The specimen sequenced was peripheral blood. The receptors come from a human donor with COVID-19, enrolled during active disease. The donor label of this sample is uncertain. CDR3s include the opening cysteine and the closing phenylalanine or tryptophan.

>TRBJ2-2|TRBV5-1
CASSWRTSGMPGELFF
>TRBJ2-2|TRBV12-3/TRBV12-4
CASSRQGEKLFF
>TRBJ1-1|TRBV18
CASAQQENTEAFF
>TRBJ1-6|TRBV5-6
CASSSVGTVLNSPLHF
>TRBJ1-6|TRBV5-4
CASSLAEGGHSPLHF
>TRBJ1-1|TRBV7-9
CASTPKGTEAFF
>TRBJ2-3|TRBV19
CASRSGGAGPDTQYF
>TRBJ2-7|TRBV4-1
CASSHEAGDRVLEQYF
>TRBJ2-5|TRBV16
CASSQSREEGETQYF
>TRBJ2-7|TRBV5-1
CASSPQGTAYEQYF
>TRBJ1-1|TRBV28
CASSLTSFGTEAFF
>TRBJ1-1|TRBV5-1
CASSLSQATRGEAFF
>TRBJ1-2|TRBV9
CASSGGRGIIGYTF
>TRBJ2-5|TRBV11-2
CASSLGLYQETQYF
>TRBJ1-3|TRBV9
CASSTADGNTIYF
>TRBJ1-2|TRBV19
CASSVQGANYGYTF
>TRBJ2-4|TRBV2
CASSGTSGGAGDIQYF
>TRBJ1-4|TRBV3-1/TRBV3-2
CASRLRTDLWTNEKLFF
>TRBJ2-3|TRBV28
CASSLGLGADTDTQYF
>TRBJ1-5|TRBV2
CASSADRNSNQPQHF
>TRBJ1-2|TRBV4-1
CASSQGQPTGGYTF
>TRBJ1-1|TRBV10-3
CAISEPRERDTEAFF
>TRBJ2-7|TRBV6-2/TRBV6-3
CASTPGQGAREQYF
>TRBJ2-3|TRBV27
CASSHSSGNTDTQYF